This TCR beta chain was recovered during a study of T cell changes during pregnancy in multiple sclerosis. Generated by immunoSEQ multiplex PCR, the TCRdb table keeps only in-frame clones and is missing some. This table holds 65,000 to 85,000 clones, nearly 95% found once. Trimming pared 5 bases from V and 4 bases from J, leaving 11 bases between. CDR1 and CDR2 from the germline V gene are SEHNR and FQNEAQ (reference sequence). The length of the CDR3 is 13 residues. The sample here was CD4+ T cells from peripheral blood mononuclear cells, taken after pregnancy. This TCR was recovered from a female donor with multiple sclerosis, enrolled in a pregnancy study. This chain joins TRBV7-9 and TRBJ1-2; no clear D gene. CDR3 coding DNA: TGTGCCAGCAGCCCGCGGGGTTTCTATGGCTACACCTTC. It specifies CASSPRGFYGYTF.